The present T cell receptor (beta chain) was sequenced within a study of cytomegalovirus exposure and HLA in healthy donors. Study-level results: Earlier analysis yielded a pattern in which most TCR beta V segments were productive about 87% or about 30% of the time.

This clone has a handful of counts. Its antigen remains unknown. Likely unrecorded immune exposures existed in these nominally healthy donors. The PCR employed 60 Vbeta primers together with 13 Jbeta primers. Sequencing used immunoSEQ multiplex PCR; TCRdb keeps in-frame clones, though not all of them. The table has 120,000 or so clones, about 10% seen once. This CDR3 has 15 residues. V was clipped by 4 bases and J by 7 bases, with 20 bases between them. Looked up from germline, CDR1 is SGHDT and CDR2 is YYEEEE. The receptor's source is a woman aged 18-30 years in good health and CMV-seropositive. The sample was PBMCs. This chain joins TRBV5-6 and TRBJ1-2, with D perhaps matching TRBD1 (5 bases). The CDR3 loop reads CASSVPQLGLGGYTF. As DNA, the CDR3 is TGTGCCAGCAGCGTACCCCAGTTGGGGCTGGGTGGCTACACCTTC.